This T cell receptor (beta chain) was profiled in a study of CD8 T cells in ankylosing spondylitis. TCRdb itself ran the 5' RACE reads through MiXCR, one entry per CDR3 protein. The sample shows roughly 120,000 distinct CDR3 sequences, roughly an eighth of them seen only once. This clonotype was found a few times. Antigen specificity is unknown. Germline V CDR1 and CDR2: SGHRS, YFSETQ. Trimming shortened V by 5 bases and J by 4 bases, and 13 bases separated the two germline ends. The CDR3 spans 14 residues. General study results and limits: Disease-associated clonotypes exhibited CD8+ identity and were relatively infrequent in peripheral blood.

The chain employs TRBV5-1 and TRBJ2-1; a possible D gene is TRBD1 (6 bases). The receptor's source is a female donor with ankylosing spondylitis or in good health (not recorded which). Sequenced input: blood, either unsorted or a sorted T cell fraction (not recorded which). This CDR3 reads CASRTGLLYNEQFF. CDR3 sequence (DNA): TGCGCCAGCAGGACAGGACTCTTATACAATGAGCAGTTCTTC.